Following are 18 T cell receptor beta chains from one sample sequenced in a study of blood T cell repertoires in COVID-19. Sequencing used immunoSEQ multiplex PCR; TCRdb keeps in-frame clones, though not all of them. The sample records 98,000 or so clones, 84% being singletons. Material: peripheral blood. These receptors all come from a man in his sixties with acute or convalescent COVID-19.

This sequence joins TRBV5-1 and TRBJ2-1, with 8 nucleotides matching TRBD1. The CDR3 sequence is 14 residues long. CDR1 and CDR2 from the germline V gene are SGHRS and YFSETQ. V was clipped by 4 bases and J by 9 bases; unmatched bases: 9. The CDR3 reads CASSIQGDLGEQFF. The CDR3 DNA is TGCGCCAGCAGCATACAGGGGGACTTAGGTGAGCAGTTCTTC.

This rearrangement joins TRBV6-6 to TRBJ2-4, with 7 nucleotides matching TRBD1. Losses at the gene ends were 5 bases for V and 5 bases for J; bases not matched to a gene: 9. The CDR3 is 15 amino acids. Germline V gene sequence: CDR1 MNHNY, CDR2 SVGAGI (reference sequence). The CDR3 DNA reads as TGTGCCAGCAGTAGGGACGGACAGGAGCAAAACATTCAGTACTTC. Translated: CASSRDGQEQNIQYF.

This chain connects TRBV5-1 to TRBJ1-2, with 10 bases fitting TRBD1. This CDR3 contains 14 residues. The junction had 5 bases not matched to a gene; V was cut back by 5 bases and J by 4 bases. CDR1 is SGHRS, CDR2 YFSETQ, per germline. The CDR3 sequence: CASREGQGSYGYTF. The CDR3 DNA reads TGCGCCAGCAGGGAGGGACAGGGGAGCTATGGCTACACCTTC.

The V gene is TRBV29-1, the J gene TRBJ2-1, with D unclear. CDR1 is SQVTM and CDR2 is ANQGSEA in the germline V gene. Trimming removed 0 bases at V and 10 bases at J, with 7 bases between. CDR3 length: 11 amino acids. The CDR3 region is CSVEDLQEQFF. The CDR3, as DNA: TGCAGCGTTGAAGATCTGCAGGAGCAGTTCTTC.

V and J are TRBV19 and TRBJ1-5, with TRBD1 as a possible D gene (6 bases). Deletions cut 5 bases from V and 4 bases from J, with 15 bases between. Germline V lookup: CDR1 LNHDA, CDR2 SQIVND (reference sequence). This CDR3 comprises 15 residues. CDR3 in amino acids: CASSFATGGNQPQHF. Written as DNA, the CDR3 is TGTGCCAGTAGTTTTGCGACAGGAGGAAATCAGCCCCAGCATTTT. The entire variable domain, with the rest obtained from reference TRBV19 and TRBJ1-5, is as follows: DGGITQSPKYLFRKEGQNVTLSCEQNLNHDAMYWYRQDPGQGLRLIYYSQIVNDFQKGDIAEGYSVSREKKESFPLTVTSAQKNPTAFYLCASSFATGGNQPQHFGDGTRLSIL.

CDR3 amino acids: CASSPGQTQETQYF. CDR3 nucleotides: TGCGCCAGCAGCCCGGGACAGACCCAAGAGACCCAGTACTTC. The chain links TRBV5-1 to TRBJ2-5, with 7 bases lining up with TRBD1. The V and J ends lost 4 bases and 1 base, in that order; junction bases with no gene match: 4. The CDR3 is made up of 14 amino acids. The germline V gene encodes CDR1 SGHRS and CDR2 YFSETQ.

This clone occurred a few times. The rearrangement links TRBV15 to TRBJ1-5; perhaps TRBD1 as D (6 bases). Germline CDR1 is LNHNV and CDR2 is YYDKDF (reference sequence). The V gene lost 3 bases and the J gene lost 2 bases, with 17 bases spanning the gap. CDR3 length equals 17 residues. The CDR3 region has the DNA TGTGCCACCAGCAGGGGAACGGGGGGCTATCGCAATCAGCCCCAGCATTTT. It specifies CATSRGTGGYRNQPQHF.

Remarks on this clone: Mismatch with germline at one junction end may stem from a read error. The chain has TRBV12-3 or TRBV12-4 and TRBJ1-5, with D perhaps matching TRBD1 (6 bases). The length of the CDR3 is 11 residues. CDR3 sequence reads: CASSRQVGMYF. CDR3 nucleotide sequence: TGTGCCAGCAGTAGACAGGTTGGGATGTATTTT.

The chain is built from TRBV29-1 and TRBJ2-3; 7 nucleotides align to TRBD2. The length of the CDR3 is 15 residues. J gave up 2 bases and V 7 bases, and 12 bases lay outside the gene matches. CDR1 and CDR2 (germline): SQVTM, ANQGSEA. CDR3: CSAGGSGTYTDTQYF. The CDR3 DNA follows: TGCAGCGCTGGAGGGAGCGGGACCTACACAGATACGCAGTATTTT.

This chain links TRBV7-9 with TRBJ1-6, with 8 bases identical to TRBD1. Germline-derived CDR1 and CDR2 are SEHNR and FQNEAQ (reference sequence). The V segment lost 5 bases and the J segment 6 bases; nucleotides outside the gene matches: 6. This CDR3 spans 15 amino acids. Written as DNA, the CDR3 is TGTGCCAGCAGCCCCGCGGACAGGGTTAATTCACCCCTCCACTTT. Residues: CASSPADRVNSPLHF.

V gene TRBV6-4 combines with J gene TRBJ1-5, with 7 bases identical to TRBD1. Germline V gene lookup returns CDR1 MRHNA and CDR2 SNTAGT. Losses at the gene ends were 4 bases for V and 3 bases for J; bases not matched to a gene: 3. CDR3 length equals 14 residues. The CDR3 nucleotides are TGTGCCAGCAGTGCCGACAGGGCCAATCAGCCCCAGCATTTT. As protein: CASSADRANQPQHF.

The chain carries TRBV27 and TRBJ2-7, with 7 bases matching TRBD2. The CDR3 contains 15 residues. Per the germline V gene, CDR1 is MNHEY and CDR2 is SMNVEV (reference sequence). Losses at the gene ends were 6 bases for V and 4 bases for J; bases not matched to a gene: 12. For the CDR3, the DNA is TGTGCCAGCAGGGAGCGGACCTCCGGGGGGTACGAGCAGTACGTC. It specifies CASRERTSGGYEQYV.

The rearrangement uses TRBV28 and TRBJ2-1; D may be TRBD2 (6 bases). Germline CDR1 MDHEN, CDR2 SYDVKM. This CDR3 has 13 amino acids. V dropped 3 bases and J dropped 4 bases, with 7 bases sitting between them. This CDR3 is CASSLRGYNEQFF. DNA of the CDR3: TGTGCCAGCAGTTTGCGGGGATACAATGAGCAGTTCTTC.

The chain carries TRBV5-4 and TRBJ2-1; 14 nucleotides line up with TRBD2. Germline V gives CDR1 SGHNT, CDR2 YYREEE (reference sequence). The CDR3 sequence is 17 residues long. Germline trimming cut 0 bases from V and 7 bases from J; bases unmatched to any gene: 6. The CDR3 is CASSLEGTSGGRNEQFF. CDR3 bases: TGTGCCAGCAGCTTGGAGGGGACTAGCGGGGGACGGAATGAGCAGTTCTTC.

J is TRBJ2-1 and V is TRBV6-1; possibly TRBD2 for D (5 bases). The V end lost 3 bases, the J end lost 2 bases, and 17 bases lay between the germline ends. This CDR3 is 17 amino acids long. Looked up from germline, CDR1 is MNHNS and CDR2 is SASEGT. In nucleotides, the CDR3 is TGTGCCAGCAGTGAGGCAGGTGGGAGTGGGGCCTACAATGAGCAGTTCTTC. It codes for CASSEAGGSGAYNEQFF.

This rearrangement joins TRBV19 to TRBJ1-1, with TRBD1 matching 9 bases. V lost 4 bases to trimming and J lost 4 bases; unmatched junction nucleotides: 1. The length of the CDR3 is 13 residues. The germline V gene has CDR1 LNHDA and CDR2 SQIVND (reference sequence). CDR3 region: CASSRTGATEAFF. The CDR3 DNA is TGTGCCAGTAGTAGGACAGGGGCCACTGAAGCTTTCTTT.

The CDR3 DNA follows: TGTGCCAGCAGCTTAGAGGGCGGTAGCGGGAGTAAATATGAGCAGTTCTTC. This sequence encodes CASSLEGGSGSKYEQFF. The chain uses TRBV13 and TRBJ2-1; 9 positions agree with TRBD2. CDR3 length equals 17 residues. The germline CDR1 and CDR2 sequences are PRHDT and FYEKMQ (reference sequence). J gave up 8 bases and V 1 base, and 12 bases lay outside the gene matches. The variable domain in full, completed from reference TRBV13 and TRBJ2-1, reads AAGVIQSPRHLIKEKRETATLKCYPIPRHDTVYWYQQGPGQDPQFLISFYEKMQSDKGSIPDRFSAQQFSDYHSELNMSSLELGDSALYFCASSLEGGSGSKYEQFFGPGTRLTVL.

The CDR3 loop reads CASSEFVGVTDTQYF. CDR3 nucleotide sequence: TGTGCCAGCAGTGAATTCGTAGGAGTTACAGATACGCAGTATTTT. This chain joins TRBV25-1 and TRBJ2-3; D is uncertain. There are 15 residues in the CDR3. Looked up from germline, CDR1 is MGHDK and CDR2 is SYGVNS. V gave up 1 base and J gave up 3 bases, with 11 bases separating them. The full variable domain, with the rest looked up from reference TRBV25-1 and TRBJ2-3, is EADIYQTPRYLVIGTGKKITLECSQTMGHDKMYWYQQDPGMELHLIHYSYGVNSTEKGDLSSESTVSRIRTEHFPLTLESARPSHTSQYLCASSEFVGVTDTQYFGPGTRLTVL.